A selection of T cell receptor beta chains follows, all from one sample in a study of blood T cells in healthy people across ages. TCRdb called the 5' RACE reads again in MiXCR, with one record for every CDR3 protein. In the table there are about 970,000 distinct CDR3 sequences, roughly 51% of which are singletons. The sample consisted of blood. The source of these receptors is a woman aged 55-69 years in good health. The CDR3 runs from the conserved cysteine through the conserved F or W. Each record gives: J gene, V gene, CDR3 protein.

j_gene: TRBJ1-6
v_gene: TRBV7-2
CDR3aa: CASSLGAGARDSPLHF

j_gene: TRBJ1-6
v_gene: TRBV2
CDR3aa: CASSLTGRGYNSPLHF

j_gene: TRBJ2-3
v_gene: TRBV7-2
CDR3aa: CASSLGYGTGATDTQYF

j_gene: TRBJ2-7
v_gene: TRBV2
CDR3aa: CASSVLRDMSEQYF

j_gene: TRBJ2-7
v_gene: TRBV12-3/TRBV12-4
CDR3aa: CASTPSGGYYEQYF

j_gene: TRBJ1-2
v_gene: TRBV5-4
CDR3aa: CASSLRQGTYGYTF

j_gene: TRBJ1-5
v_gene: TRBV20-1
CDR3aa: CSARIGSNQPQHF

j_gene: TRBJ2-7
v_gene: TRBV11-2
CDR3aa: CASSSRAGNSYEQYF

j_gene: TRBJ2-3
v_gene: TRBV20-1
CDR3aa: CSARVRAPDTQYF

j_gene: TRBJ1-1
v_gene: TRBV5-1
CDR3aa: CASSLAGYEAFF

j_gene: TRBJ1-2
v_gene: TRBV7-2
CDR3aa: CASSQDANYGYTF

j_gene: NA
v_gene: TRBV20-1
CDR3aa: CSASTGTGMGYEQYF

j_gene: TRBJ2-5
v_gene: TRBV5-4
CDR3aa: CASSDPTSLETQYF

j_gene: TRBJ2-3
v_gene: TRBV29-1
CDR3aa: CSVEDRRGDTQYF

j_gene: TRBJ2-1
v_gene: TRBV7-2
CDR3aa: CASSLAGTGGHNEQFF

j_gene: TRBJ1-5
v_gene: TRBV21-1
CDR3aa: CASSPRTGSSNQPQHF

j_gene: TRBJ2-7
v_gene: TRBV20-1
CDR3aa: CSAVVGQGASYEQYF

j_gene: TRBJ2-7
v_gene: TRBV20-1
CDR3aa: CSARDLAGVFYEQYF

j_gene: TRBJ2-5
v_gene: TRBV28
CDR3aa: CASSPNLISRETQYF

j_gene: TRBJ2-1
v_gene: TRBV3-1
CDR3aa: CASSSRGNSSYNEQFF

j_gene: TRBJ2-7
v_gene: TRBV29-1
CDR3aa: CSVIPNGGSSYEQYF

j_gene: TRBJ1-1
v_gene: TRBV7-2
CDR3aa: CASSLTGPQQDLNTEAFF

j_gene: TRBJ1-1
v_gene: TRBV3-1
CDR3aa: CASSQESSRGKAFF

j_gene: TRBJ2-7
v_gene: TRBV10-3
CDR3aa: CAITPGDTRYEQYF

j_gene: TRBJ1-5
v_gene: TRBV20-1
CDR3aa: CSARFDYGSRRQHF

j_gene: TRBJ2-7
v_gene: TRBV15
CDR3aa: CATSRDLAGSGYEQYF

j_gene: TRBJ2-1
v_gene: TRBV18
CDR3aa: CASSPPTFDEQFF

j_gene: TRBJ2-7
v_gene: TRBV20-1
CDR3aa: CSARGTSGRAGTYEQYF

j_gene: TRBJ2-7
v_gene: TRBV29-1
CDR3aa: CSVGSRRGSYEQYF

j_gene: TRBJ2-5
v_gene: TRBV10-3
CDR3aa: CAINTGEETQYF

j_gene: TRBJ2-3
v_gene: TRBV11-1
CDR3aa: CASSLFGSTYPTDTQYF

j_gene: TRBJ2-5
v_gene: TRBV6-1
CDR3aa: CASSATYQETQYF

j_gene: TRBJ2-1
v_gene: TRBV27
CDR3aa: CASSLGGNLYNEQFF

j_gene: TRBJ2-1
v_gene: TRBV7-2
CDR3aa: CASSKPPDNEQFF

j_gene: TRBJ2-6
v_gene: TRBV27
CDR3aa: CATGSGANVLTF

j_gene: TRBJ2-7
v_gene: TRBV3-1
CDR3aa: CASSRDRYSYEQYF

j_gene: TRBJ2-3
v_gene: TRBV29-1
CDR3aa: CSVEDRVRMNTQYF

j_gene: TRBJ1-2
v_gene: TRBV3-1
CDR3aa: CASSQEQGGYGYTF

j_gene: TRBJ2-1
v_gene: TRBV2
CDR3aa: CASTNLAGAYNEQFF

j_gene: TRBJ2-3
v_gene: TRBV6-1
CDR3aa: CASSVVANTDTQYF

j_gene: TRBJ2-2
v_gene: TRBV12-3/TRBV12-4
CDR3aa: CASIPSGYTGELFF